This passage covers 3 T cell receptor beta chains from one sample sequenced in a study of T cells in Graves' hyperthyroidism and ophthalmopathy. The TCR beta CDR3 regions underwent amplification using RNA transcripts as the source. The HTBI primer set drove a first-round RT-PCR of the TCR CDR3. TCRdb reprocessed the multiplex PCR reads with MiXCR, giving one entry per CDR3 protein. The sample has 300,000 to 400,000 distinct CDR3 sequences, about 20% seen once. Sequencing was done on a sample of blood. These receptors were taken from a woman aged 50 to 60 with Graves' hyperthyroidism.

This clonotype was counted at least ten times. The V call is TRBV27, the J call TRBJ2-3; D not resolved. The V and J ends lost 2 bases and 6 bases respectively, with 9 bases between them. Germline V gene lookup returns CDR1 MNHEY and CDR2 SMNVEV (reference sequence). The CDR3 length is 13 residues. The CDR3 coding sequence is TGTGCCAGCAGTTTAACAGTAGACGATACGCAGTATTTT. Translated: CASSLTVDDTQYF.

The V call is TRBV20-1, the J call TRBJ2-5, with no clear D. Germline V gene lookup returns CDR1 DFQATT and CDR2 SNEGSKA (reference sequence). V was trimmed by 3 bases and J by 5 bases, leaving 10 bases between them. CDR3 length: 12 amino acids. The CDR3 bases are TGCAGTGCTAGGGTCCTTGGGGAGACCCAGTACTTC. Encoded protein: CSARVLGETQYF.

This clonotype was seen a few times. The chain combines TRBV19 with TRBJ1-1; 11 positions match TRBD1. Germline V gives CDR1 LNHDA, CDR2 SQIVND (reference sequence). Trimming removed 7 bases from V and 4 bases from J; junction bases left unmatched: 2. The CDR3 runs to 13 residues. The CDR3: CASTDRGLTEAFF. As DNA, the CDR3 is TGTGCCAGTACGGACAGGGGGCTCACTGAAGCTTTCTTT.